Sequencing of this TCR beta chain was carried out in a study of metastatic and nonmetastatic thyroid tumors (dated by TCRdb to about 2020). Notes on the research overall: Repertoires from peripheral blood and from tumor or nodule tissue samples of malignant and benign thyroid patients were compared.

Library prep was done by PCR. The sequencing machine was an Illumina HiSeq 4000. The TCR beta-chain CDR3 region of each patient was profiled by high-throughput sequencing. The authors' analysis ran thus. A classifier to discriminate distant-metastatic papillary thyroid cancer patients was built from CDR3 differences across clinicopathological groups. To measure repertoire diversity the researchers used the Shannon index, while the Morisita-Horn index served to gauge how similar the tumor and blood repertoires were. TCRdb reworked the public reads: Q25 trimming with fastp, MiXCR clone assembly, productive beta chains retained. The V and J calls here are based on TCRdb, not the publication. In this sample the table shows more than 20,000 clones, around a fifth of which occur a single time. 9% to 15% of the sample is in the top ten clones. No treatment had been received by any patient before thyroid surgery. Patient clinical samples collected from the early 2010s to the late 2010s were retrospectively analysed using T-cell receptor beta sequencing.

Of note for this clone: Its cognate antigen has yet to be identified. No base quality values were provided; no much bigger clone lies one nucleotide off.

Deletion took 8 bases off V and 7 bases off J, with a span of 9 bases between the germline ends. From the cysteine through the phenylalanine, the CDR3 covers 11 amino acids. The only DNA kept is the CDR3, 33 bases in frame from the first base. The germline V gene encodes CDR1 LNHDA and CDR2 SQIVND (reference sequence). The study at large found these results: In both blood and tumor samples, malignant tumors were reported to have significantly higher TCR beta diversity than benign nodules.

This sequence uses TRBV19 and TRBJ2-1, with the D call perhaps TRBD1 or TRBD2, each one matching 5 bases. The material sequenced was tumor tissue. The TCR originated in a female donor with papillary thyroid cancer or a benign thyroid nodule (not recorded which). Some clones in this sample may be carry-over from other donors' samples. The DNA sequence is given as TGTGCCAGTTCGGGGCGGAATGAGCAGTTCTTC. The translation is CASSGRNEQFF.